The rows below give T cell receptor beta chains drawn from one sample of a study of blood T cell repertoires in COVID-19. Sequencing was performed with immunoSEQ multiplex PCR; in TCRdb, only in-frame clones are kept and a portion is missing. Altogether fewer than 90,000 clones are present, 65% to 85% being singletons, with the ten largest covering 6.3%. Material for sequencing was peripheral blood. All receptors come from a man aged 65 to 79 with COVID-19, enrolled during active disease. The CDR3 runs from the conserved cysteine through the conserved F or W. The D gene is left open where the match is weak. Some rows have no size entry. The others give once, few or many, or a class for an expanded clone.

CASSSRGTGNTEAFF	TGCGCCAGCAGCTCCAGGGGCACCGGAAACACTGAAGCTTTCTTT	TRBV5-1	TRBJ1-1	-	-
CASSRAGNTEAFF	TGTGCCAGCTCTAGGGCGGGGAACACTGAAGCTTTCTTT	TRBV18	TRBJ1-1	-	-
CASSNRGAPRGGYTF	TGTGCCAGCAGTAACCGGGGGGCCCCAAGGGGTGGCTACACCTTC	TRBV6-5	TRBJ1-2	-	-
CASSLYASGGSYNEQFF	TGTGCCAGCAGTTTATACGCTAGCGGGGGCTCCTACAATGAGCAGTTCTTC	TRBV27	TRBJ2-1	-	TRBD2
CASSPGQGRYGYTF	TGTGCCAGCAGTCCGGGACAGGGACGCTACGGCTACACCTTC	TRBV28	TRBJ1-2	-	TRBD1
CASSILWAGGRPGELFF	TGTGCCAGTAGTATTCTTTGGGCAGGGGGGCGACCCGGGGAGCTGTTTTTT	TRBV19	TRBJ2-2	-	-
CASSYSGSDRGQPQHF	TGTGCCAGCAGTTACTCTGGATCAGACAGGGGTCAGCCCCAGCATTTT	TRBV6-2/TRBV6-3	TRBJ1-5	-	TRBD1
CASSVPGTGNTEAFF	TGTGCCAGCAGCGTCCCCGGGACAGGGAACACTGAAGCTTTCTTT	TRBV4-2	TRBJ1-1	-	TRBD1
CASRRTQASGYTF	TGTGCCAGCAGAAGGACACAGGCGTCTGGCTACACCTTC	TRBV12-3/TRBV12-4	TRBJ1-2	-	-
CASSLVGTASEQYF	TGTGCCAGCAGCTTAGTGGGGACAGCCAGCGAGCAGTACTTC	TRBV11-2	TRBJ2-7	-	TRBD1
CASATYNSPLHF	TGTGCCAGTGCGACCTATAATTCACCCCTCCACTTT	TRBV12-3/TRBV12-4	TRBJ1-6	-	-
CASSVGTVGQPQHF	TGTGCCAGCAGTGTTGGGACAGTCGGTCAGCCCCAGCATTTT	TRBV2	TRBJ1-5	-	TRBD1
CASTLTGGVYGYTF	TGTGCCAGCACTCTGACAGGGGGGGTATATGGCTACACCTTC	TRBV6-5	TRBJ1-2	few	TRBD1
CASSDPPGQNTEAFF	TGTGCCAGCAGTGACCCCCCTGGGCAGAACACTGAAGCTTTCTTT	TRBV6-4	TRBJ1-1	-	-
CASSYDLSRGSYTF	TGTGCCAGCAGTTACGATCTTTCCCGAGGAAGCTACACCTTC	TRBV6-5	TRBJ1-2	-	-
CASSARTSGDTQYF	TGTGCCAGCAGCGCTCGGACTAGCGGGGATACGCAGTATTTT	TRBV9	TRBJ2-3	-	TRBD2
CAWGGQVGEQYF	TGTGCCTGGGGGGGACAAGTCGGCGAGCAGTACTTC	TRBV30	TRBJ2-7	-	-
CASSQWGQEDQPQHF	TGTGCCAGCAGCCAATGGGGACAGGAAGATCAGCCCCAGCATTTT	TRBV16	TRBJ1-5	-	TRBD1
CASGEKPGQLKYF	TGCGCCAGCGGAGAGAAACCGGGACAATTAAAGTATTTT	TRBV5-1	TRBJ2-3	-	-
CASSLGAGGLNEQFF	TGCGCCAGCAGCTTGGGGGCGGGAGGGCTAAATGAGCAGTTCTTC	TRBV5-1	TRBJ2-1	-	TRBD2
CASSSQGTFNEKLFF	TGTGCCAGCAGCTCACAGGGTACCTTTAATGAAAAACTGTTTTTT	TRBV7-2	TRBJ1-4	-	-
CASSPRSGTKADTQYF	TGTGCCAGCAGCCCTAGGAGCGGGACAAAGGCAGATACGCAGTATTTT	TRBV3-1/TRBV3-2	TRBJ2-3	-	-
CASSQDLTGGFYEQYF	TGTGCCAGCAGCCAAGATCTAACCGGCGGCTTCTACGAGCAGTACTTC	TRBV4-2	TRBJ2-7	-	-
CASSPTGGGGAFF	TGTGCCAGCAGCCCGACAGGGGGCGGTGGAGCTTTCTTT	TRBV7-9	TRBJ1-1	-	TRBD1
CASSTRGPGLAATDTQYF	TGTGCCAGTAGTACACGGGGTCCGGGACTAGCGGCTACAGATACGCAGTATTTT	TRBV19	TRBJ2-3	-	TRBD2
CASSQVGGLGGALSGKLFF	TGTGCCAGCAGCCAAGTAGGGGGCTTGGGTGGAGCTCTGTCTGGAAAACTGTTTTTT	TRBV3-1/TRBV3-2	TRBJ1-4	-	TRBD1
CASGHTGIQPQHF	TGTGCCAGCGGACATACAGGGATTCAGCCCCAGCATTTT	TRBV6-5	TRBJ1-5	-	-
CASSSGGSPAASPLHF	TGTGCCAGCAGTTCGGGGGGGAGTCCCGCAGCTTCACCCCTCCACTTT	TRBV28	TRBJ1-6	once	-
CASSARQDFTDTQYF	TGTGCCAGCAGCGCACGACAGGATTTCACAGATACGCAGTATTTT	TRBV7-9	TRBJ2-3	-	-
CASRELGAQETQYF	TGTGCCAGCAGGGAGTTAGGGGCCCAAGAGACCCAGTACTTC	TRBV2	TRBJ2-5	-	-
CASSSTGYNEQFF	TGTGCCAGCAGTAGTACAGGGTACAATGAGCAGTTCTTC	TRBV6-5	TRBJ2-1	-	-
CASLYPSYEQYF	TGTGCCAGCCTATACCCCTCCTACGAGCAGTACTTC	TRBV28	TRBJ2-7	-	-
CASTGQGSGANVLTF	TGTGCCAGCACGGGACAGGGGTCTGGGGCCAACGTCCTGACTTTC	TRBV6-5	TRBJ2-6	-	TRBD1
CASRQTGNYGYTF	TGTGCCAGCAGACAAACGGGGAACTATGGCTACACCTTC	TRBV3-1/TRBV3-2	TRBJ1-2	-	-
CASSHSSLQEVTQYF	TGTGCCAGCAGCCATTCATCCCTCCAGGAGGTGACCCAGTACTTC	TRBV3-1/TRBV3-2	TRBJ2-5	-	-
CASSSPPGRGTEAFF	TGTGCCAGCAGTTCTCCTCCAGGGCGTGGCACTGAAGCTTTCTTT	TRBV6-6	TRBJ1-1	few	-
CASSLYAGQGRVYF	TGTGCCAGCAGTTTATATGCGGGACAGGGGCGGGTATATTTT	TRBV28	TRBJ1-3	-	TRBD1
CASSFTGTGVLGGYTF	TGTGCCAGTAGTTTCACCGGGACAGGGGTTCTTGGTGGCTACACCTTC	TRBV19	TRBJ1-2	-	TRBD1
CASSPPGMKDRGAYEQYF	TGTGCCAGCAGTCCCCCCGGAATGAAGGACAGGGGGGCCTACGAGCAGTACTTC	TRBV28	TRBJ2-7	-	TRBD1
CASSPTSQGGNTGELFF	TGTGCCAGCAGCCCCACTTCTCAGGGGGGGAACACCGGGGAGCTGTTTTTT	TRBV9	TRBJ2-2	-	-
CASSYLGGGTDTQYF	TGTGCCAGCAGTTACCTGGGGGGGGGCACAGATACGCAGTATTTT	TRBV6-2/TRBV6-3	TRBJ2-3	-	TRBD2
CASSSSQGLGEKLFF	TGTGCCAGCTCATCGTCACAGGGTTTGGGTGAAAAACTGTTTTTT	TRBV18	TRBJ1-4	-	-
CASSFSARETQYF	TGCGCCAGCAGCTTCTCTGCGCGAGAGACCCAGTACTTC	TRBV5-1	TRBJ2-5	-	-
CASSYRTSGYNEQFF	TGTGCCAGCAGTTATCGGACTAGCGGCTACAATGAGCAGTTCTTC	TRBV6-5	TRBJ2-1	-	TRBD2
CASSYFYSGSHQPQHF	TGTGCCAGCAGTTACTTTTATTCTGGGAGCCATCAGCCCCAGCATTTT	TRBV6-5	TRBJ1-5	-	-
CASSTQGADGKLFF	TGTGCCAGCAGCACCCAGGGGGCAGACGGAAAACTGTTTTTT	TRBV5-5	TRBJ1-4	-	TRBD1
CASSPTGTGSFTDTQYF	TGTGCCAGCAGTCCTACCGGGACAGGGAGTTTCACAGATACGCAGTATTTT	TRBV6-6	TRBJ2-3	-	TRBD1
CASSPGQGAGNQPQHF	TGTGCCAGCTCACCAGGGCAAGGGGCAGGGAATCAGCCCCAGCATTTT	TRBV18	TRBJ1-5	few	-
CATPGERGRGDIQYF	TGTGCCACCCCCGGGGAAAGGGGGCGAGGGGACATTCAGTACTTC	TRBV21-1	TRBJ2-4	-	-
CASSFWTLAGFF	TGTGCCAGCAGTTTTTGGACCTTGGCGGGGTTCTTC	TRBV12-3/TRBV12-4	TRBJ2-1	-	-
CASSSETGYGYTF	TGTGCCAGCAGTTCCGAAACAGGGTATGGCTACACCTTC	TRBV6-2/TRBV6-3	TRBJ1-2	-	-